This T cell receptor beta chain was sequenced in a study of OX40 agonist ivuxolimab in advanced cancers. CDR1 is WNHNN and CDR2 is SYGVQD in the germline V gene (reference sequence). The CDR3 consists of 16 residues. V trimming: 3 bases; J trimming: 0 bases; junction bases outside the gene matches: 4. Autoimmune disease history or systemic immunosuppression excluded patients. Generated by immunoSEQ multiplex PCR, the TCRdb table keeps only in-frame clones and is missing some. This table holds about 73,000 clones, approximately 92% found once. The gene calls are TRBV10-1 and TRBJ2-1; the match to TRBD2 covers 8 bases. This TCR came from an adult with an advanced solid tumor such as melanoma, head and neck, liver or kidney cancer. Source: CD4+ or CD8+ T cells sorted from blood, taken in a trial of the OX40 agonist ivuxolimab. The CDR3 region is CASSDQRESSYNEQFF. In nucleotides, the CDR3 is TGCGCCAGCAGTGACCAGCGGGAGAGCTCCTACAATGAGCAGTTCTTC.